The 23 T cell receptor beta chains listed next were all sequenced from one sample in a study of glioma-infiltrating T cells. Using RNA template, CDR3s of TCR alpha and beta were amplified with iRepertoire arm-PCR. TCRdb fed the multiplex PCR reads into MiXCR, producing one record per CDR3 protein. This table has about 180,000 distinct CDR3 sequences, more than 35% appearing once. The sequencing input was glioma tissue, nonneoplastic brain tissue, or PBMCs (not recorded which). The receptors shown here come from a human donor with low-grade glioma or glioblastoma, undergoing nonglioma brain surgery, or in good health (not recorded which).

This clonotype has just a few counts. The chain joins TRBV10-3 to TRBJ2-6; D is possibly TRBD2 (5 bases). CDR1 and CDR2 (germline): ENHRY, SYGVKD. The CDR3 loop spans 16 amino acids. V was pared by 4 bases and J by 2 bases, with 12 bases between. The CDR3 nucleotides read TGTGCCATCAGTGCAAAGGAGGTCACTGGGGCCAACGTCCTGACTTTC. The encoded protein is CAISAKEVTGANVLTF.

This clonotype was seen repeatedly, ten times or more. The junction shows a germline mismatch at one end, possibly a read error. The rearrangement links TRBV7-9 to TRBJ1-2; D gene unclear. Germline lookup yields CDR1 SEHNR and CDR2 FQNEAQ (reference sequence). This CDR3 is built from 12 residues. CDR3 in DNA: TGTGCCAGCAGCTTAGCTAATTATGGCTACACCTTC. As protein: CASSLANYGYTF. Full variable domain (outside the CDR3, taken from reference TRBV7-9 and TRBJ1-2): DTGVSQNPRHKITKRGQNVTFRCDPISEHNRLYWYRQTLGQGPEFLTYFQNEAQLEKSRLLSDRFSAERPKGSFSTLEIQRTEQGDSAMYLCASSLANYGYTFGSGTRLTVV.

Note on this clonotype: A junction boundary mismatches the germline segment, possibly from a read error. The rearrangement joins TRBV15 to TRBJ1-5; no definite D call. Germline V CDR1 and CDR2: LNHNV, YYDKDF (reference sequence). This CDR3 has 14 amino acids. CDR3 nucleotides: TGTGCCACCAGAAGAGTACTGGGTAATAAGCCCCAGCATTTT. It specifies CATRRVLGNKPQHF.

A word on this clonotype: A read error may account for a junction end that differs from germline. The J gene is TRBJ1-6, the V gene TRBV6-5; D is unclear. This CDR3 region has 14 residues. Germline assignment: CDR1 MNHEY and CDR2 SVGAGI. DNA for the CDR3: TGTGCCGGCAGTTTAAATAAGGAAGGTTCACCCCTCCACTTT. This translates into CAGSLNKEGSPLHF.

This clonotype was recorded at least ten times. V and J are TRBV28 and TRBJ2-1; 10 nucleotides match TRBD2. Per germline, CDR1 MDHEN and CDR2 SYDVKM. V trimming: 8 bases; J trimming: 5 bases; junction bases outside the gene matches: 15. This CDR3 region has 17 residues. The CDR3 coding sequence is TGTGCCAGCGGTACTAGCGGGGTCCGGGAAAAACACAATGAGCAGTTCTTC. This sequence encodes CASGTSGVREKHNEQFF.

This clonotype was found a few times. V is TRBV20-1 and J is TRBJ2-5; D call uncertain. Per the germline V gene, CDR1 is DFQATT and CDR2 is SNEGSKA (reference sequence). CDR3 length equals 13 residues. V was shortened by 6 bases and J by 10 bases, with 21 bases between the two germline ends. CDR3 in DNA: TGCAGTGCGACGTACCCTAGTCCCGTGGGCCAGTACTTC. Translation gives CSATYPSPVGQYF.

J is TRBJ2-1 and V is TRBV5-1, with D uncertain. The germline CDR1 and CDR2 sequences are SGHRS and YFSETQ. The V end lost 6 bases, the J end lost 0 bases, and 22 bases lay between the germline ends. CDR3 length equals 18 residues. CDR3 residues: CASTRYTERQSSYNEQFF. CDR3 bases: TGCGCCAGCACCCGTTACACGGAAAGGCAGAGCTCCTACAATGAGCAGTTCTTC.

In the case of this clonotype: The conserved final phenylalanine or tryptophan is absent from the CDR3, which likely points to a read error. The V call is TRBV20-1, the J call TRBJ2-1; no clear D. The J call is doubtful: the DNA matches TRBJ2-5 better. Germline assignment: CDR1 DFQATT and CDR2 SNEGSKA (reference sequence). The CDR3 is 13 amino acids. This CDR3 is CSARTPHQETQYL. DNA of the CDR3: TGCAGTGCTAGGACACCACACCAAGAGACCCAGTACCTC.

At least ten counts were recorded for this clonotype. The chain is built from TRBV7-2 and TRBJ2-1; D gene ambiguous. The CDR3 has 15 residues. V lost 5 bases, J lost 2 bases, and 13 bases lay in between. Germline values: CDR1 SGHTA, CDR2 FQGNSA. This CDR3 is CASSPGDPAYNEQFF. The CDR3 coding sequence is TGTGCCAGCAGCCCTGGAGACCCCGCCTACAATGAGCAGTTCTTC.

This clonotype appeared once. The chain employs TRBV2 and TRBJ2-7; 13 nucleotides match TRBD2. The CDR3 is 14 amino acids. V lost 9 bases to trimming and J lost 6 bases; unmatched junction nucleotides: 8. CDR1 and CDR2 (germline): SNHLY, FYNNEI. As DNA, the CDR3 is TGTGCCAGACAAGGGACTAGCGGGATAGGCGAGCAGTACTTC. The encoded protein is CARQGTSGIGEQYF.

This clonotype has at least ten counts. The gene calls are TRBV24-1 and TRBJ2-1, with D perhaps assigned TRBD1 or TRBD2 (6 bases each). This CDR3 is built from 14 residues. The germline gives CDR1 KGHDR, CDR2 SFDVKD. Trimming took off 6 bases at V and 9 bases at J, with 17 bases between the two ends. This CDR3 is CATSQGMGGGEQFF. CDR3 in DNA: TGTGCCACCAGTCAGGGTATGGGGGGCGGTGAGCAGTTCTTC.

There are a few counts of this clonotype. A read error may account for a junction end that differs from germline. This chain connects TRBV20-1 to TRBJ2-1; 8 positions agree with TRBD2. Germline lookup yields CDR1 DFQATT and CDR2 SNEGSKA (reference sequence). CDR3 length equals 18 residues. The CDR3 loop is CSALGASGPIGSYNEKFF. CDR3 coding DNA: TGCAGTGCTCTCGGGGCTAGCGGGCCAATAGGTTCCTACAATGAGAAGTTCTTC.

This clonotype was observed a handful of times. The chain joins TRBV18 to TRBJ1-6, with TRBD1 matching over 7 bases. The CDR3 runs to 16 residues. V gave up 6 bases and J gave up 6 bases; unmatched junction bases: 11. Germline loops: CDR1 KGHSH, CDR2 LQKENI. CDR3 residues: CASSQEPQGSNSPLHF. In DNA, the CDR3 is TGTGCCAGCTCGCAAGAACCACAGGGGAGTAATTCACCCCTCCACTTT. Full variable domain (rest looked up from reference TRBV18 and TRBJ1-6): NAGVMQNPRHLVRRRGQEARLRCSPMKGHSHVYWYRQLPEEGLKFMVYLQKENIIDESGMPKERFSAEFPKEGPSILRIQQVVRGDSAAYFCASSQEPQGSNSPLHFGNGTRLTVT.

The CDR3 here is CASSRQENTEAFF. DNA for the CDR3: TGTGCCAGCAGCCGGCAGGAAAACACTGAAGCTTTCTTT. The rearrangement links TRBV5-5 to TRBJ1-1, with no clear D. Germline V CDR1 and CDR2: SGHKS, YYEKEE (reference sequence). The CDR3 contains 13 residues. The V end lost 4 bases, the J end lost 2 bases, and 9 bases lay between the germline ends.

With regard to this clonotype: This could be a read error, since a much larger clone is one nucleotide away. Here the CDR3 omits its conserved ending phenylalanine or tryptophan, so a read error is the likely source. The gene calls are TRBV7-2 and TRBJ2-7, with D possibly being TRBD2 (5 bases). The CDR3 is made up of 15 amino acids. Trimming pared 6 bases from V and 2 bases from J, leaving 17 bases between. The germline gives CDR1 SGHTA, CDR2 FQGNSA. Here the CDR3 reads CASRVDLGSTYEQYL. The DNA of the CDR3 is TGTGCCAGCAGGGTGGATTTGGGGAGCACCTACGAGCAGTACTTA.

This clonotype has ten or more counts. The rearrangement links TRBV28 to TRBJ2-7, with D perhaps being TRBD1 or TRBD2 (6 bases each). The germline CDR1 and CDR2 sequences are MDHEN and SYDVKM. This CDR3 is built from 14 residues. V lost 10 bases and J lost 4, with 20 bases in between. The CDR3 loop is CAIRGLREKYEQYF. CDR3 bases: TGTGCCATCAGGGGATTACGGGAGAAGTACGAGCAGTACTTC.

For this clonotype: A much larger clone lies a single base off, so this may be a read error. This chain joins TRBV7-2 and TRBJ2-3; 11 bases map to TRBD2. Germline CDR1 and CDR2: SGHTA and FQGNSA. CDR3 size: 15 residues. The CDR3 loop reads CAISQGLADTDTQYF. The CDR3 bases are TGTGCCATCAGCCAGGGACTAGCGGACACAGATACGCAGTATTTT. Based on the CDR3 plus reference TRBV7-2 and TRBJ2-3, the full variable domain is GAGVSQSPSNKVTEKGKDVELRCDPISGHTALYWYRQSLGQGLEFLIYFQGNSAPDKSGLPSDRFSAERTGGSVSTLTIQRTQQEDSAVYLCAISQGLADTDTQYFGPGTRLTVL.

The chain carries TRBV24-1 and TRBJ2-3; D is possibly TRBD1 (5 bases). V was cut by 0 bases and J by 5 bases, with 14 bases left in between. This CDR3 comprises 16 residues. Germline V lookup: CDR1 KGHDR, CDR2 SFDVKD. For the CDR3, the DNA is TGTGCCACCAGTGATTTGGGGGCAGGTCACGAAGATACGCAGTATTTT. Translated: CATSDLGAGHEDTQYF.

This clonotype was counted ten times or more. V gene TRBV6-1 combines with J gene TRBJ2-2; D remains unclear. Per the germline V gene, CDR1 is MNHNS and CDR2 is SASEGT. Trimming removed 8 bases from V and 4 bases from J, with 8 bases in between. The CDR3 runs 12 residues. CDR3 amino acids: CASARITGELFF. The CDR3 DNA follows: TGTGCCAGCGCCCGAATCACCGGGGAGCTGTTTTTT.

This clonotype was recorded many times. The chain carries TRBV15 and TRBJ2-2; 7 nucleotides align to TRBD2. Germline V lookup: CDR1 LNHNV, CDR2 YYDKDF (reference sequence). The junction had 5 bases not matched to a gene; V was cut back by 6 bases and J by 7 bases. The CDR3 loop spans 13 amino acids. CDR3 residues: CATRGTSVGELFF. CDR3 nucleotide sequence: TGTGCCACCAGGGGAACTAGCGTCGGGGAGCTGTTTTTT. Full variable domain (rest looked up from reference TRBV15 and TRBJ2-2): DAMVIQNPRYQVTQFGKPVTLSCSQTLNHNVMYWYQQKSSQAPKLLFHYYDKDFNNEADTPDNFQSRRPNTSFCFLDIRSPGLGDTAMYLCATRGTSVGELFFGEGSRLTVL.

Comment on this clonotype: A read error is possible here, since a much larger clone lies one base away. This chain links TRBV28 with TRBJ2-3; 7 nucleotides match TRBD1. The germline V gene has CDR1 MDHEN and CDR2 SYDVKM. This CDR3 spans 14 amino acids. CDR3 loop: CASFEQGITDTKYF. The CDR3 DNA reads as TGTGCCAGTTTTGAACAGGGGATCACAGATACGAAGTATTTT.

The rearrangement links TRBV20-1 to TRBJ2-7; D is perhaps TRBD2 (5 bases). V lost 4 bases and J lost 9, with 19 bases in between. Germline V gives CDR1 DFQATT, CDR2 SNEGSKA (reference sequence). CDR3 length equals 13 residues. CDR3 sequence (DNA): TGCAGTGCTATTCGGGAAAACTCCAACGGGCAGTACTTC. This codes for CSAIRENSNGQYF.

The rearrangement joins TRBV20-1 to TRBJ2-7; 8 bases agree with TRBD2. This CDR3 has 17 amino acids. CDR1 is DFQATT and CDR2 is SNEGSKA in the germline V gene (reference sequence). The V segment lost 6 bases and the J segment 6 bases; nucleotides outside the gene matches: 22. CDR3 DNA sequence: TGCAGTGCCCCGGTTATACCGGGACTAGTCGCGGGAAGCGAGCAGTACTTC. Translating gives CSAPVIPGLVAGSEQYF.